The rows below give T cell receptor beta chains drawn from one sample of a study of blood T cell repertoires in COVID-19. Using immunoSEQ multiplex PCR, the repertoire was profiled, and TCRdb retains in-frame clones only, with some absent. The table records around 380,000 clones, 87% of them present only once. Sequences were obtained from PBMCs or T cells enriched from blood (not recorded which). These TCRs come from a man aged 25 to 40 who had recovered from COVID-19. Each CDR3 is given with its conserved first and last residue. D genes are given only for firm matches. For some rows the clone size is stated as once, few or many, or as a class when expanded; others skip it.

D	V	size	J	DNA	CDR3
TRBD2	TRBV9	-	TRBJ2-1	TGTGCCAGCAGCCCCCACAGCGGGGCGTACAATGAGCAGTTCTTC	CASSPHSGAYNEQFF
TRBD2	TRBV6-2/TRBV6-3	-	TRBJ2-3	TGTGCCAGCAGTTCCCTCGGACTAGCGGGGGTCACAGATACGCAGTATTTT	CASSSLGLAGVTDTQYF
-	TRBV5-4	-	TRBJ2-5	TGTGCCAGCAGCTACTTTAAAGAGACCCAGTACTTC	CASSYFKETQYF
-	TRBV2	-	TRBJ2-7	TGTGCCAGCAACGAGGCGCTGATACACCCCTCCTACGAGCAGTACTTC	CASNEALIHPSYEQYF
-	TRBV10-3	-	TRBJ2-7	TGTGCCATCAGTAGCCTCTACGAGCAGTACTTC	CAISSLYEQYF
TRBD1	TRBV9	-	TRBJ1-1	TGTGCCAGCAGCGTAGGAGGGACAGGGCGGAACACTGAAGCTTTCTTT	CASSVGGTGRNTEAFF
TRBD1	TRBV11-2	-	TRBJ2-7	TGTGCCAGCAGCTCGGACAGGGCGGAGCAGTACTTC	CASSSDRAEQYF
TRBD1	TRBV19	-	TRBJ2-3	TGTGCCAGTAGTCCCCGGACAGGACGCACAGCAGATACGCAGTATTTT	CASSPRTGRTADTQYF
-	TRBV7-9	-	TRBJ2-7	TGTGCCAGCAGCCCCCCACAGGGTCTACACGAGCAGTACTTC	CASSPPQGLHEQYF
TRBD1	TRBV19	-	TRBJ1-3	TGTGCCAGTAGGGACAGGTGGTTTCTAGACACCATATATTTT	CASRDRWFLDTIYF
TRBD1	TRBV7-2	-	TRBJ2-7	TGTGCCAGCAGCTTAGTACAGGGGGCCGGAACGGGGAACGAGCAGTACTTC	CASSLVQGAGTGNEQYF
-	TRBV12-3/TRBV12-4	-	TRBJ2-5	TGTGCCAGCAGTCGAAGACAGAGGGAGACCCAGTACTTC	CASSRRQRETQYF
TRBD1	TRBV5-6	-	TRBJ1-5	TGTGCCAGCAGCCAGGACAGGGCGAGTCAGCCCCAGCATTTT	CASSQDRASQPQHF
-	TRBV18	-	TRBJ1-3	TGTGCCAGCTCACCACGTTTAGGGGATGAATATGGAAACACCATATATTTT	CASSPRLGDEYGNTIYF
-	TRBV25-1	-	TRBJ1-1	TGTGCCAGCAGTGAATTGGGAGGGGGCACTGAAGCTTTCTTT	CASSELGGGTEAFF
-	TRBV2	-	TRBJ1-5	TGTGCCAGTAAGGAACAGGTTTCAAGCAATCAGCCCCAGCATTTT	CASKEQVSSNQPQHF
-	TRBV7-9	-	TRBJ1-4	TGTGCCAGCAGAAAACGCCAGGGTAGTGAAAAACTGTTTTTT	CASRKRQGSEKLFF
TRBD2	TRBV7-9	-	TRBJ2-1	TGTGCCAGCAGCTTAGCCTGGGTCTCGGGACTAGGGTACAATGAGCAGTTCTTC	CASSLAWVSGLGYNEQFF
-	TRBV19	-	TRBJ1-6	TGTGCCAGTAGTATTACTCGGGGTTCACCCCTCCACTTT	CASSITRGSPLHF
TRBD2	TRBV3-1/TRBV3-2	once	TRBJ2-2	TGTGCCAGCAGCCAGGGACTAGCGGGGGGGCTAGGGAACACCGGGGAGCTGTTTTTT	CASSQGLAGGLGNTGELFF
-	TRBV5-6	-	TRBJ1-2	TGTGCCAGCAGCCCGGGAAGCAGTAACTATGGCTACACCTTC	CASSPGSSNYGYTF
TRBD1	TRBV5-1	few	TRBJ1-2	TGCGCCAGCAGCAAGGGACAGGGGAACTATGGCTACACCTTC	CASSKGQGNYGYTF
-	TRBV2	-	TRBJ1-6	TGTGCCAGCAGTGGGGGCATGAATTCACCCCTCCACTTT	CASSGGMNSPLHF
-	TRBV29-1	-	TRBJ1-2	TGCAGCGCCCCGAGGACTGCCGGGGAGCATGGCTACACCTTC	CSAPRTAGEHGYTF
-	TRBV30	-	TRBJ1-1	TGTGCCTGGAGATGGGGACTCACTGAAGCTTTCTTT	CAWRWGLTEAFF
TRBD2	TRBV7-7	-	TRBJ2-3	TGTGCCAGCAGCTGCTATTTAAGGGGGCTAGCGGGGGGCACAGATACGCAGTATTTT	CASSCYLRGLAGGTDTQYF
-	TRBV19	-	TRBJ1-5	TGTGCCAGTAGTATTGGCACAGCGGGGGAGCAGCCCCAGCATTTT	CASSIGTAGEQPQHF
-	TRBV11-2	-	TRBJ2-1	TGTGCCAGCAGCTTAGGACAGGCCTCCCGGGAGCAGTTCTTC	CASSLGQASREQFF
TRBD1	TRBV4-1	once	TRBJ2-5	TGCGCCAGCAGCCGGGGACAGCTTGGGCGGGAGACCCAGTACTTC	CASSRGQLGRETQYF
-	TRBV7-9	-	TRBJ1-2	TGTGCCAGCAGCCTGACATTAAGACAGGTCTGGGACTACACCTTC	CASSLTLRQVWDYTF
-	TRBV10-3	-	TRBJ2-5	TGTGCCATCAGTGAGTCGTACAGTCACCAAGAGACCCAGTACTTC	CAISESYSHQETQYF
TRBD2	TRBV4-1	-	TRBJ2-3	TGCGCCAGCAGCCAAGTCGGGGGGGCGACAGATACGCAGTATTTT	CASSQVGGATDTQYF
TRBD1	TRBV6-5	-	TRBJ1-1	TGTGCCAGCAGTTCCTACAGGGGCGCTGAAGCTTTCTTT	CASSSYRGAEAFF
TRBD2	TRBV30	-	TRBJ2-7	TGTGCCTACACAACTAGCGGGGGAGCCTACGAGCAGTACTTC	CAYTTSGGAYEQYF
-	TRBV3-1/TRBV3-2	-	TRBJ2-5	TGTGCCAGCAGCCGGTCCCCTGGGCCTTTGTACCAAGAGACCCAGTACTTC	CASSRSPGPLYQETQYF
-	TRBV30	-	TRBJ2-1	TGTGCCTGGAGTGGGAGAGGGAATGAGCAGTTCTTC	CAWSGRGNEQFF
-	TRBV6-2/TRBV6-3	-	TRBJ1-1	TGTGCCAGCAGTTATTCAGGGGTTGGGGACACTGAAGCTTTCTTT	CASSYSGVGDTEAFF
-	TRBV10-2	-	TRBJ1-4	TGCGCCAGCAGTGACAGGGAAAAACTGTTTTTT	CASSDREKLFF
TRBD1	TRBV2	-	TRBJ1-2	TGTGCCAGCAGTGTAAGGGGGCCTAACTATGGCTACACCTTC	CASSVRGPNYGYTF
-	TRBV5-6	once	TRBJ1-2	TGTGCCAGCAGCTTGGGGATCGGGGTCTGGGGCTACACCTTC	CASSLGIGVWGYTF
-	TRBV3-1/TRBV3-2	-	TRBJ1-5	TGTGCCAGCAGCCCCGACAGGTTCAATCAGCCCCAGCATTTT	CASSPDRFNQPQHF
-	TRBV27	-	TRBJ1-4	TGTGCCAGCAGTCCCCGCGGGGGGAGGGGTGAAAAACTGTTTTTT	CASSPRGGRGEKLFF
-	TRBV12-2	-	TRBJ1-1	TGTGCAAGTCGCCTTCCCCTACGACAGGCAATGACTGAAGCTTTCTTT	CASRLPLRQAMTEAFF
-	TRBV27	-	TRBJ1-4	TGTGCCAGCAGACCCCAGGGGTCGGGGAATGAAAAACTGTTTTTT	CASRPQGSGNEKLFF
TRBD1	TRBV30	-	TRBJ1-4	TGTGCCTGGAGCCTCACAGGGGCGGGTGAAAAACTGTTTTTT	CAWSLTGAGEKLFF
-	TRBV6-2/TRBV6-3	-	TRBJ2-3	TGTGCCAGCAGTTGGGGGGTTCTGGGGACGCAGTATTTT	CASSWGVLGTQYF
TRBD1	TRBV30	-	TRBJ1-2	TGTGCCTGGGCTCACCACCTGGGACAGGGGGCTAACTATGGCTACACCTTC	CAWAHHLGQGANYGYTF
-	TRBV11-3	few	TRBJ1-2	TGTGCCAGCAGCGGAGGACAGCCATATACTATCCTCTATGGCTACACCTTC	CASSGGQPYTILYGYTF
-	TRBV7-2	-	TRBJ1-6	TGTGCCAGCAGCTTAGACGTCCGACAGAGACATAATTCACCCCTCCACTTT	CASSLDVRQRHNSPLHF
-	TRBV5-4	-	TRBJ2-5	TGTGCCAGCAGCTCGGCGAGCGGTCTTCAAGAGACCCAGTACTTC	CASSSASGLQETQYF
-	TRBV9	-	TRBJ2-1	TGTGCCAGCAACCCCGGGACCTACAATGAGCAGTTCTTC	CASNPGTYNEQFF
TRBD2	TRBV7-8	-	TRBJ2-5	TGTGCCAGCGATGTTATACACCGGGACTACCTCAAAGAGACCCAGTACTTC	CASDVIHRDYLKETQYF
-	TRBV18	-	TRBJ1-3	TGTGCCAGCTCACCACCGGCCAGGGGAGGAAACACCATATATTTT	CASSPPARGGNTIYF
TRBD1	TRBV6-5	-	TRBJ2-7	TGTGCCAGCATTCTCCGGGACAGCACCTACGAGCAGTACTTC	CASILRDSTYEQYF
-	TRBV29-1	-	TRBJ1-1	TGCAGCGTTGAGAAGACTATGACGGCTTTCTTT	CSVEKTMTAFF
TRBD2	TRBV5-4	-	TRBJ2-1	TGTGCCAGCAGCCGGACTAGCGGGGGGGCCCTCAATGAGCAGTTCTTC	CASSRTSGGALNEQFF
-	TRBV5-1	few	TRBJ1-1	TGCGCCAGCAGGACGGGTCAGAACACTGAAGCTTTCTTT	CASRTGQNTEAFF
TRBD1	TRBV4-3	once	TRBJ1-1	TGCGCCAGCAGCCAAGGCAAGAGGTGGGACAGGGGTGACACTGAAGCTTTCTTT	CASSQGKRWDRGDTEAFF